The rows below give T cell receptor beta chains drawn from one sample of a study of shared clonotypes between healthy human individuals. The data were produced by immunoSEQ multiplex PCR, yet TCRdb's version contains in-frame clones alone and is incomplete. The table lists 730,000 or so clones, more than 70% of them singletons, with 1.8% in the top ten. The sample was memory CD4+ T cells sorted from blood. Source of these receptors: a woman aged 30 to 39 in good health. CDR3s include the opening cysteine and the closing phenylalanine or tryptophan. Each record gives: CDR3 length, D gene, clone size, J gene, V gene, CDR3 DNA, CDR3 protein. The D gene is left open where the match is weak. Clone size, where shown, is once, few, many, or a class for clones that have expanded.

len: 13; d_gene: TRBD1; abundance: .; j_gene: TRBJ2-4; v_gene: TRBV27; CDR3nt: TGTGCCAGCACGGACAGGGGAGGGAACATTCAGTACTTC; CDR3aa: CASTDRGGNIQYF
len: 13; d_gene: .; abundance: few; j_gene: TRBJ1-1; v_gene: TRBV29-1; CDR3nt: TGCAGCGTTCGGTCGTTCATGAACACTGAAGCTTTCTTT; CDR3aa: CSVRSFMNTEAFF
len: 13; d_gene: TRBD2; abundance: .; j_gene: TRBJ2-5; v_gene: TRBV2; CDR3nt: TGTGCCAGTATAGCGGGGATCGGAGAGACCCAGTACTTC; CDR3aa: CASIAGIGETQYF
len: 16; d_gene: TRBD1; abundance: .; j_gene: TRBJ1-2; v_gene: TRBV7-2; CDR3nt: TGTGCCAGCAGCCCGACCGGGACAGGGTGGGTCTATGGCTACACCTTC; CDR3aa: CASSPTGTGWVYGYTF
len: 15; d_gene: .; abundance: .; j_gene: TRBJ1-5; v_gene: TRBV28; CDR3nt: TGTGCCAGCAGTAGCTCGAATAGGGGCAATCAGCCCCAGCATTTT; CDR3aa: CASSSSNRGNQPQHF
len: 15; d_gene: .; abundance: .; j_gene: TRBJ2-6; v_gene: TRBV2; CDR3nt: TGTGCCAGCAGTGCCGCCCCGTACGGGGCCAACGTCCTGACTTTC; CDR3aa: CASSAAPYGANVLTF
len: 17; d_gene: TRBD2; abundance: few; j_gene: TRBJ2-3; v_gene: TRBV7-2; CDR3nt: TGTGCCAGCAGCTTATCGAGCGGGAGGGTAAACACAGATACGCAGTATTTT; CDR3aa: CASSLSSGRVNTDTQYF
len: 14; d_gene: TRBD1; abundance: .; j_gene: TRBJ1-2; v_gene: TRBV6-5; CDR3nt: TGTGCCAGCAGCTCAGGGGGCTTAGACTATGGCTACACCTTC; CDR3aa: CASSSGGLDYGYTF
len: 13; d_gene: .; abundance: .; j_gene: TRBJ1-4; v_gene: TRBV10-3; CDR3nt: TGTGCCATCAGTGGGGGGGTTAATGAAAAACTGTTTTTT; CDR3aa: CAISGGVNEKLFF
len: 15; d_gene: TRBD2; abundance: few; j_gene: TRBJ2-1; v_gene: TRBV7-2; CDR3nt: TGTGCCAGCAGCCTAGGGACTAGACTTTACAATGAGCAGTTCTTC; CDR3aa: CASSLGTRLYNEQFF
len: 13; d_gene: .; abundance: few; j_gene: TRBJ1-1; v_gene: TRBV7-3; CDR3nt: TGTGCCAGCAGCTTACAGCGGGACACTGAAGCTTTCTTT; CDR3aa: CASSLQRDTEAFF
len: 13; d_gene: .; abundance: many; j_gene: TRBJ2-7; v_gene: TRBV28; CDR3nt: TGTGCCACCCTACGGGCCAGCTCCTACGAGCAGTACTTC; CDR3aa: CATLRASSYEQYF
len: 15; d_gene: .; abundance: few; j_gene: TRBJ2-1; v_gene: TRBV7-3; CDR3nt: TGTGCCAGCAGCGCTCGGACGAGCTCCTACAATGAGCAGTTCTTC; CDR3aa: CASSARTSSYNEQFF
len: 14; d_gene: .; abundance: .; j_gene: TRBJ1-1; v_gene: TRBV7-9; CDR3nt: TGTGCCAGCAGCTATCAAGGGGGGCGCACTGAAGCTTTCTTT; CDR3aa: CASSYQGGRTEAFF
len: 15; d_gene: .; abundance: .; j_gene: TRBJ1-5; v_gene: TRBV28; CDR3nt: TGTGCCAGCAGGAGAGGCGGGGGAACGGGGCGGCCCCAGCATTTT; CDR3aa: CASRRGGGTGRPQHF
len: 16; d_gene: TRBD2; abundance: .; j_gene: TRBJ2-1; v_gene: TRBV15; CDR3nt: TGTGCCACCAGCAGAGATTCCCGCGGGAGGGCCAATGAGCAGTTCTTC; CDR3aa: CATSRDSRGRANEQFF
len: 14; d_gene: .; abundance: once; j_gene: TRBJ1-5; v_gene: TRBV2; CDR3nt: TGTGCCAGCAGCCGGGACCGCAGCAATCAGCCCCAGCATTTT; CDR3aa: CASSRDRSNQPQHF
len: 15; d_gene: .; abundance: .; j_gene: TRBJ2-2; v_gene: TRBV27; CDR3nt: TGTGCCAGCAGGCACCGGGGGGCTGTCACCGGGGAGCTGTTTTTT; CDR3aa: CASRHRGAVTGELFF
len: 15; d_gene: .; abundance: few; j_gene: TRBJ1-2; v_gene: TRBV28; CDR3nt: TGTGCCAGCACCTACGCGGGGGGGCTGAACTATGGCTACACCTTC; CDR3aa: CASTYAGGLNYGYTF
len: 14; d_gene: TRBD1; abundance: .; j_gene: TRBJ1-1; v_gene: TRBV14; CDR3nt: TGTGCCAGCAGCCCGGGACAGGTCAACACTGAAGCTTTCTTT; CDR3aa: CASSPGQVNTEAFF
len: 15; d_gene: .; abundance: .; j_gene: TRBJ2-7; v_gene: TRBV2; CDR3nt: TGTGCCAGCACCGCCTTGACGCTCAGGACGAGCGAGCAGTACTTC; CDR3aa: CASTALTLRTSEQYF
len: 14; d_gene: .; abundance: .; j_gene: TRBJ1-3; v_gene: TRBV6-5; CDR3nt: TGTGCCAGCAGCCCACTCCGCACAGGAAACACCATATATTTT; CDR3aa: CASSPLRTGNTIYF
len: 16; d_gene: TRBD2; abundance: .; j_gene: TRBJ2-1; v_gene: TRBV5-1; CDR3nt: TGCGCCAGCAGCTTGGAACTAGCGGGAGGGAACAATGAGCAGTTCTTC; CDR3aa: CASSLELAGGNNEQFF
len: 14; d_gene: TRBD1; abundance: .; j_gene: TRBJ2-2; v_gene: TRBV7-7; CDR3nt: TGTGCCAGCAAGACAGGGGCGAACACCGGGGAGCTGTTTTTT; CDR3aa: CASKTGANTGELFF
len: 17; d_gene: .; abundance: .; j_gene: TRBJ2-5; v_gene: TRBV19; CDR3nt: TGTGCCAGTAGAAGAGGGGCCCGGCTCGCCTATTTGGAGACCCAGTACTTC; CDR3aa: CASRRGARLAYLETQYF
len: 15; d_gene: TRBD2; abundance: few; j_gene: TRBJ2-1; v_gene: TRBV25-1; CDR3nt: TGTGCCAGCAGTGAGGTTCTAGCGGGAGGCAATGAGCAGTTCTTC; CDR3aa: CASSEVLAGGNEQFF
len: 13; d_gene: TRBD1; abundance: .; j_gene: TRBJ1-2; v_gene: TRBV28; CDR3nt: TGTGCCAGCAGTATGACAGGGCGCTATGGCTACACCTTC; CDR3aa: CASSMTGRYGYTF
len: 13; d_gene: .; abundance: .; j_gene: TRBJ1-2; v_gene: TRBV5-4; CDR3nt: TGTGCCAGCAGCTTGTCTGGGGACTATGGCTACACCTTC; CDR3aa: CASSLSGDYGYTF
len: 15; d_gene: .; abundance: .; j_gene: TRBJ2-3; v_gene: TRBV27; CDR3nt: TGTGCCAGCAGCCCCAGACGCTTAAGCACAGATACGCAGTATTTT; CDR3aa: CASSPRRLSTDTQYF
len: 13; d_gene: .; abundance: .; j_gene: TRBJ1-4; v_gene: TRBV5-6; CDR3nt: TGTGCCAGCAGCCTGGACGCCGCTGAAAAACTGTTTTTT; CDR3aa: CASSLDAAEKLFF
len: 12; d_gene: TRBD2; abundance: .; j_gene: TRBJ2-5; v_gene: TRBV29-1; CDR3nt: TGCAGCGTTGTTACGGGAGGGGGGGAGCAGTACTTC; CDR3aa: CSVVTGGGEQYF
len: 14; d_gene: TRBD1; abundance: .; j_gene: TRBJ2-5; v_gene: TRBV28; CDR3nt: TGTGCCAGCAGCTCGGGACAGGGCGGAAAGACCCAGTACTTC; CDR3aa: CASSSGQGGKTQYF
len: 17; d_gene: TRBD2; abundance: many; j_gene: TRBJ2-3; v_gene: TRBV11-3; CDR3nt: TGTGCCAGCAGCTTCGGGACTAGCGGGAGTGGCACAGATACGCAGTATTTT; CDR3aa: CASSFGTSGSGTDTQYF
len: 15; d_gene: .; abundance: .; j_gene: TRBJ2-7; v_gene: TRBV6-4; CDR3nt: TGTGCCAGCGCTTGGCCGGGGGCGAGCTCCTACGAGCAGTACTTC; CDR3aa: CASAWPGASSYEQYF
len: 15; d_gene: .; abundance: .; j_gene: TRBJ2-2; v_gene: TRBV28; CDR3nt: TGTGCCAAAACACGGGAATTTACCCACACCGGGGAGCTGTTTTTT; CDR3aa: CAKTREFTHTGELFF
len: 15; d_gene: .; abundance: .; j_gene: TRBJ2-7; v_gene: TRBV29-1; CDR3nt: TGCAGCGTTGAAGAAGGAGGCAAAGCGGGCTACGAGCAGTACTTC; CDR3aa: CSVEEGGKAGYEQYF
len: 15; d_gene: TRBD1; abundance: .; j_gene: TRBJ2-7; v_gene: TRBV7-3; CDR3nt: TGTGCCAGCAGCTTAAACCCCGCAGGGGGCGACGAGCAGTACTTC; CDR3aa: CASSLNPAGGDEQYF
len: 15; d_gene: .; abundance: many; j_gene: TRBJ1-1; v_gene: TRBV21-1; CDR3nt: TGTGCCAGCAGCGGATGGGACAGGGGTTGCTCTGAAGCTTTCTTT; CDR3aa: CASSGWDRGCSEAFF
len: 16; d_gene: .; abundance: .; j_gene: TRBJ1-5; v_gene: TRBV7-9; CDR3nt: TGTGCCAGCAGCTTAGGGGGGGAGTATAGCAATCAGCCCCAGCATTTT; CDR3aa: CASSLGGEYSNQPQHF
len: 18; d_gene: .; abundance: .; j_gene: TRBJ2-3; v_gene: TRBV5-6; CDR3nt: TGTGCCAGCACCCCCGGCGGGTCTACGCCACTCCTCACAGATACGCAGTATTTT; CDR3aa: CASTPGGSTPLLTDTQYF
len: 17; d_gene: .; abundance: .; j_gene: TRBJ2-3; v_gene: TRBV15; CDR3nt: TGTGCCACCAGCAGAGACCCCCCCGGCCGAAGCACAGATACGCAGTATTTT; CDR3aa: CATSRDPPGRSTDTQYF
len: 12; d_gene: .; abundance: .; j_gene: TRBJ2-3; v_gene: TRBV5-1; CDR3nt: TGCGCCAGCAGCCTGGTGACAGATACGCAGTATTTT; CDR3aa: CASSLVTDTQYF
len: 15; d_gene: .; abundance: once; j_gene: TRBJ2-2; v_gene: TRBV4-2; CDR3nt: TGTGCCAGCAGCCAAGACGGTGGGAACACCGGGGAGCTGTTTTTT; CDR3aa: CASSQDGGNTGELFF
len: 15; d_gene: .; abundance: .; j_gene: TRBJ1-1; v_gene: TRBV19; CDR3nt: TGTGCCAGTAGTAAGGAGGGCAGTCTGAACACTGAAGCTTTCTTT; CDR3aa: CASSKEGSLNTEAFF
len: 15; d_gene: TRBD1; abundance: few; j_gene: TRBJ2-5; v_gene: TRBV5-1; CDR3nt: TGCGCCAGCAGCCCCGGACAGGGGCTCCAAGAGACCCAGTACTTC; CDR3aa: CASSPGQGLQETQYF
len: 16; d_gene: .; abundance: .; j_gene: TRBJ2-5; v_gene: TRBV21-1; CDR3nt: TGTGCCAGCAACCTGGGCTCTAGCGGGAGAGGGGAGACCCAGTACTTC; CDR3aa: CASNLGSSGRGETQYF
len: 16; d_gene: .; abundance: once; j_gene: TRBJ2-4; v_gene: TRBV2; CDR3nt: TGTGCCAGCAGTGGAACAATTTACAGTCCCAAAAACATTCAGTACTTC; CDR3aa: CASSGTIYSPKNIQYF
len: 15; d_gene: TRBD1; abundance: .; j_gene: TRBJ2-1; v_gene: TRBV18; CDR3nt: TGTGCCAGCTCACCACCTTCCCAGGGGGACAATGAGCAGTTCTTC; CDR3aa: CASSPPSQGDNEQFF
len: 14; d_gene: TRBD1; abundance: .; j_gene: TRBJ2-5; v_gene: TRBV7-2; CDR3nt: TGTGCCAGCAGCTTCGAAGGGGGCGCGGGGACCCAGTACTTC; CDR3aa: CASSFEGGAGTQYF
len: 13; d_gene: .; abundance: many; j_gene: TRBJ2-7; v_gene: TRBV6-6; CDR3nt: TGTGCCAGCGGGAAAGGGGACTCCTACGAGCAGTACTTC; CDR3aa: CASGKGDSYEQYF